What follows describes a single T cell receptor (beta chain). This specimen comes from a study of blood T cells in healthy people across ages. Alongside a J-beta primer mix, a sample-barcoded 5' primer served in a second PCR lasting 7 to 11 cycles. TCRdb redid the calling of the 5' RACE reads with MiXCR, one entry per CDR3 protein. The sample lists roughly 500,000 distinct CDR3 sequences, roughly 29% occurring once. V lost 2 bases, J lost 8 bases, and 13 bases lay in between. This CDR3 is built from 14 residues. Germline V gives CDR1 MNHNY, CDR2 SVGAGI (reference sequence). The source material was blood. The V call is TRBV6-6, the J call TRBJ2-1; D perhaps matches TRBD1 (6 bases). This TCR was sampled from a woman between 65 and 79 years old in good health. The DNA for the CDR3 is TGTGCCAGCAGTTACATTTACCCAGGGGATGAGCAGTTCTTC. Amino acid sequence: CASSYIYPGDEQFF.